The 2 T cell receptor beta chains below were found in one sample sequenced in a study of Ad26.COV2.S vaccination and SARS-CoV-2 variants. Generated by immunoSEQ multiplex PCR, the TCRdb table keeps only in-frame clones and is missing some. The data show 360,000 or so clones, around nine tenths seen once. Noted treatment: roughly 19 received Ad26.COV2.S at low or high dose, single or two shots; about 5 received placebo; per-sample allocation not given. Sampling was performed 63 days after the first vaccine or placebo injection. The input for sequencing was peripheral blood, taken in a trial of Ad26.COV2.S vaccine versus placebo. These TCRs come from a person aged 18-65 years who received the Ad26.COV2.S COVID-19 vaccine or a placebo.

The V call is TRBV18, the J call TRBJ2-7; D gene ambiguous. With 0 bases removed from V and 5 bases from J, the gap between germline ends came to 8 bases. The germline V gene encodes CDR1 KGHSH and CDR2 LQKENI. This CDR3 is built from 13 residues. The CDR3 nucleotides read TGTGCCAGCTCACCACCAGGGAACGACGAGCAGTACTTC. Translation: CASSPPGNDEQYF.

The chain is built from TRBV6-5 and TRBJ2-3; D gene ambiguous. The CDR3 has 13 amino acids. Trimming stripped 2 bases from V and 2 bases from J, with 5 bases between. Germline-derived CDR1 and CDR2 are MNHEY and SVGAGI. CDR3 in DNA: TGTGCCAGCAGTTACAGCCCCACAGATACGCAGTATTTT. It specifies CASSYSPTDTQYF.